This T cell receptor beta chain stems from a study of cytomegalovirus exposure and HLA in healthy donors (dated by TCRdb to about 2017). About the study as a whole: In an earlier analysis of roughly 500 of the donors, 276 Gb of sequence data and approximately 120 million unique TCR beta sequences from about 179 million T cells were reported. Roughly 300 gigabases of sequencing data and approximately 92 million unique TCR sequences made up an early release that covered approximately 650 HLA-typed donors. Among the roughly 400 genotyped donors, about 85% belonged to the genetic ancestry cluster associated with self-reported Caucasian donors. The study aimed to test whether cataloging public T cell receptors could reveal signatures of past pathogen exposure. Using immunosequencing, the study profiled T cell repertoires from 666 subjects and related those repertoires to cytomegalovirus serostatus. Along with the approximately 650-subject first cohort, a separate validation cohort of over a hundred different subjects was used. The study combined high-throughput TCR immunosequencing, statistical association of individual TCRs with disease status, and machine learning to predict cytomegalovirus infection status. A later analysis re-analyzed previously published TCR beta repertoires from roughly 600 donors and added high-resolution HLA genotyping to study TCR occurrence patterns. In the later analysis, no new phenotypic data were used to find candidate immune exposures; instead, reliance was placed on TCR beta sequences and their occurrence across donors. In an earlier analysis of a few hundred of the donors, high-throughput TCR beta sequencing was used to judge whether each TCR beta V gene segment behaved as functional or pseudogenic. Alongside the repertoire data, information on donor age, sex, ethnicity and CMV serostatus was compiled. Genome-wide SNP genotypes for about three fifths of the roughly 700 donors were used in a later genetic analysis, which treated that subset as a discovery cohort. Every repertoire in the discovery cohort had been generated on one and the same sequencing platform. Class I and class II HLA loci were covered by the typing at four-digit resolution. The number of donors typed differed by locus, with 629-630 for A, B, C, DRB1 and DQB1, around 500 for DQA1, 600 to 610 for DPA1, and around 430 for DPB1. Because of strong linkage in the cohort, four or five DR-DQ haplotypes were treated as single units for association and clustering. Across under 500 genotyped donors of the cohort, an average of approximately 200,000 unique TCR beta nucleotide sequences per donor were sequenced, and roughly 20% of those sequences were non-productive. Broader findings and caveats from the paper: Because counts were too low, seventeen rarely observed V segments, including chromosome 9 orphons, were excluded from the earlier analysis of fewer than 650 of the donors. A further reported finding was that TCR beta sequences accurately predicted the HLA-A and HLA-B alleles for most subjects in the first cohort. HLA typing was unavailable for some donors at each locus, so association tests used only the typed subset. A cluster of highly shared sequence variants was judged likely to be a technical artifact of the sequencing pipeline. In a later analysis, 15,000 to 20,000 TCR beta sequences were associated with specific HLA alleles at a false discovery rate of 0.05. When HLA alleles, especially DR and DQ, strongly co-occurred, TCR associations were difficult to assign to individual alleles. While some public TCRs were present in many individuals, most TCR sequences turned up only very rarely across donors. Broadly in line with IMGT annotations, most TCR beta V segments showed up in productive rearrangements about 87% or about 30% of the time in an earlier analysis of about 500 of the donors. Linkage disequilibrium might explain the correlated functional status among segregating V segments, but an unknown experimental factor could not be ruled out. In a later analysis, several top co-occurrence clusters were reported to appear linked to parvovirus B19, influenza, CMV and Epstein-Barr virus. According to a later analysis, most CMV-associated TCR beta chains appeared to be HLA-restricted, and the HLA associations seemed to be driven largely by CMV exposure. In a later genetic analysis, a missense DCLRE1C variant was associated with V-gene and J-gene trimming of TCR beta chains, and the association was replicated in an independent cohort. CMV serostatus was the only immune exposure information available for the cohort. Compared with equally common non-associated chains, HLA-associated TCR beta chains in a later analysis were more clonally expanded and had lower generation probabilities. The cohort was sequenced for TCR beta chains only, and without alpha or paired-chain data the features that could be detected were limited. Roughly uniform sequencing depth across donors was assumed in presence/absence analyses, although this assumption may not hold. The authors suggested that the approach could potentially be extended to other disease states and immunological phenotypes. The study gave a list of around 170 TCR beta chains associated with cytomegalovirus. A few of the identified cytomegalovirus-associated TCR beta chains were confirmed in vitro to be specific for cytomegalovirus antigens. According to a later analysis, TCR association rates differed among HLA loci, with DRB1 alleles showing the most associated TCRs and HLA-C alleles showing the fewest. In both the original and validation cohorts, the classifier was reported to diagnose cytomegalovirus status with high specificity and sensitivity. In a later genetic analysis, fewer N-insertions in productive TCRs were reported among donors in an Asian-associated ancestry cluster than the roughly 700-donor mean. The 87-base-pair reads could not distinguish some IMGT-functional V segments, including TRBV6-2 and TRBV6-3, so those segments were excluded.

V lost 6 bases and J lost 0 bases; the stretch between them is 16 bases long. Its CDR3 holds 16 amino acids, cysteine through phenylalanine. CDR3 DNA is the only sequence kept; it has 48 bases, read in frame from the first base. The germline V gene specifies SGHVS as CDR1 and FNYEAQ as CDR2. The cohort was made up of roughly 670 healthy bone marrow donors. All cohort members were sampled while nominally healthy, although unrecorded immune exposures were likely present. The donor tested CMV seronegative, placing the donor among the 350 to 400 seronegative members of the cohort. A peripheral blood sample was provided by each donor, and peripheral blood mononuclear cells were used for TCR beta sequencing. Genomic DNA extraction from the blood cell samples was performed with the Qiagen DNeasy Blood Extraction Kit. Library preparation was by the immunoSEQ multiplex PCR assay. For the multiplex PCR, a mixture combining 60 forward primers for TCR Vbeta segments and 13 reverse primers for TCR Jbeta segments was used. The CDR3 region of rearranged TCR beta genes was amplified from genomic DNA with a multiplex PCR assay. The amplified TCR beta libraries were sequenced on the Illumina HiSeq System as 87-base-pair reads. The authors' analysis ran thus. In a later analysis, tens of millions of unique TCR beta chains were counted across the approximately 640 repertoires, and roughly 11 million of these chains were shared by at least two donors. To remove PCR and sequencing errors, raw reads were error-corrected and collapsed into unique sequences using a nearest-neighbor algorithm that merged closely related sequences. Alignment of CDR3 sequences to IMGT reference sequences was used to assign V, D and J gene segments. For a sequence to be retained, a match of at least six nucleotides was required to both a V gene segment and a J gene segment. Rearrangements were called productive when the CDR3 lacked stop codons and stayed in frame with V and J; all others were non-productive. Following IMGT convention, CDR3 was defined as the stretch from the second conserved V-encoded cysteine to the conserved J-encoded phenylalanine. The earlier analysis of about 560 of the donors excluded any sequence lacking an unambiguous match to a single V gene segment. An earlier analysis of 587 of the donors called V segments functional above 56.7% productive rearrangements and segregating when the between-donor standard deviation exceeded 5%. A statistical classification framework was built for diagnosing cytomegalovirus status from the catalog of TCR beta chain sequences. V and J gene assignment, in a later analysis, came from comparing TCR nucleotide sequences with IMGT/GENE-DB human TR gene sequences. Using the TCRdist pipeline, a later analysis assigned CDR3 sequences along with most-parsimonious VDJ recombination scenarios. In a later analysis, each TCR beta chain was defined by its CDR3 amino acid sequence together with its V-gene family, and reads lacking a unique V-gene family were excluded. In a later analysis, several hundred highly shared, low-generation-probability nucleotide sequences were removed to address suspected cross-contamination and a sequencing artifact. For each public chain, a later analysis derived a clonal expansion index from normalized ranks of inferred template counts within each repertoire. In a later analysis, generation probabilities were computed using a VDJ recombination model fitted to out-of-frame rearrangements, and the results were checked against IGoR. In a later analysis, hypergeometric tests were used to score TCR-TCR, TCR-HLA and TCR-CMV co-occurrence, with a repertoire-size bias correction applied to TCR pairs. To estimate false discovery rates, a later analysis permuted the HLA or CMV assignments 20 times. A later analysis grouped co-occurring TCRs with DBSCAN, adding TCRdist sequence similarity when clustering within HLA-allele-positive subsets. Repertoires with fewer than 30,000 or more than 120,000 public chains were left out of co-occurrence clustering, as were about 5 repertoires with anomalous nucleotide sharing. TCRdb provides this immuneACCESS table in a form limited to in-frame rearrangements. Some clones are lacking; in checked studies, under half of them reflect an unresolved V gene, and why the rest are absent is not known. V and J calls and clone size are as listed in that table; D and trimming were resolved from the DNA. The sample yields some 180,000 clones; roughly 80% were counted once. About 2% of the sample lies in the top ten.

Concerning this clone: Its antigen specificity is not known. Nothing much larger sits one base from this clone, and base qualities are not available.

The receptor comes from a male donor in good health and CMV-seronegative. The specimen was PBMCs. In this chain, TRBV7-6 is recombined with TRBJ2-3, and perhaps TRBD2 as D gene, on 5 matching bases. CDR3 region: CASSSTRASSTDTQYF. DNA sequence: TGTGCCAGCAGTTCAACGAGGGCATCTAGCACAGATACGCAGTATTTT.